This section outlines one T cell receptor (beta chain) sequence together with its context. Antigen specificity is unknown. Each CDR3 protein is one row after TCRdb ran MiXCR on the 5' RACE reads. Of 350,000 to 450,000 distinct CDR3 sequences in the sample, approximately 18% were seen once. This specimen comes from a study of identical twins. Germline CDR1 SGHVS, CDR2 FQNEAQ. The CDR3 is made up of 14 amino acids. V lost 5 bases, J lost 5 bases, and 6 bases stayed unmatched. Overall study results and limits: Part of the zero-insertion signal could reflect confounding by invariant MAIT and iNKT cells.

The chain links TRBV7-8 to TRBJ2-1, with TRBD1 identical over 7 bases. This clonotype was obtained from a man aged 50-59 years in good health. The source material was naive T cells sorted from blood. The CDR3 spells CASSLHDRDNEQFF. The CDR3, as DNA: TGTGCCAGCAGCCTTCACGACAGGGACAATGAGCAGTTCTTC. Using reference TRBV7-8 and TRBJ2-1 for the parts outside the CDR3, the full variable domain is GAGVSQSPRYKVAKRGQDVALRCDPISGHVSLFWYQQALGQGPEFLTYFQNEAQLDKSGLPSDRFFAERPEGSVSTLKIQRTQQEDSAVYLCASSLHDRDNEQFFGPGTRLTVL.